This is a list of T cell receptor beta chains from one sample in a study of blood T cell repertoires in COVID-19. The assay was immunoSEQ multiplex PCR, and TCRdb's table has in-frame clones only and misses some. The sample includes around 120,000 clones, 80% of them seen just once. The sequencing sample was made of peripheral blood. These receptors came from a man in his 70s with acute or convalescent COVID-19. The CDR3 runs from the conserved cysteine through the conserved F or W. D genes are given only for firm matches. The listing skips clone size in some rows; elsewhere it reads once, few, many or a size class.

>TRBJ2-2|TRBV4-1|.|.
TGCGCCAGCAGACTAGGCGGCACCGGGGAGCTGTTTTTT
CASRLGGTGELFF
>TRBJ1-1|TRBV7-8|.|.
TGTGCCAGCAGCTTAGTTATGGGGGCGGGTGAAGCTTTCTTT
CASSLVMGAGEAFF
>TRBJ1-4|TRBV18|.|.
TGTGCCAGCTCAATGGGGCTGGGTGAAAAACTGTTTTTT
CASSMGLGEKLFF
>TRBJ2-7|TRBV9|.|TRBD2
TGTGCCAGCTCCCGGGGGGGGCCAATCTACGAGCAGTACTTC
CASSRGGPIYEQYF
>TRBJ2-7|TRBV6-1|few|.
TGTGCCAGCAGTGAACAGGGCTCTAGCTCCTACGAGCAGTACTTC
CASSEQGSSSYEQYF
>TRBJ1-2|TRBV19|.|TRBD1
TGTGCCAGCCGAAAGGCGCAGGGGGGACTAGCTAACTATGGCTACACCTTC
CASRKAQGGLANYGYTF
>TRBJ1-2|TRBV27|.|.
TGTGCCAGCAGTTTAGCCGGGGAGGGGAACTATGGCTACACCTTC
CASSLAGEGNYGYTF
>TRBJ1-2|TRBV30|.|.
TGTGCCCGCCAAGGCTATGGGCTCCCTCCCCGGACTAACTATGGCTACACCTTC
CARQGYGLPPRTNYGYTF
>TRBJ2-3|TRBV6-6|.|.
TGTGCCAGCAGCTCCGACGAGGGGCAAGCGGGTTCTGACACAGATACGCAGTATTTT
CASSSDEGQAGSDTDTQYF
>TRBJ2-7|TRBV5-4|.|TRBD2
TGTGCCAGCAGCAGCGGGGGCAGCTCCTACGAGCAGTACTTC
CASSSGGSSYEQYF
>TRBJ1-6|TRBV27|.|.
TGTGCCAGCCGTTGGGAGGGCTCCTATAATTCACCCCTCCACTTT
CASRWEGSYNSPLHF
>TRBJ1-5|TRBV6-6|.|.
TGTGCCAGCAGTCCGGCGGGGAATCAGCCCCAGCATTTT
CASSPAGNQPQHF
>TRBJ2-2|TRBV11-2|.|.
TGTGCCAGCAGCTTAGGGGGGCCCGCCGGGGAGCTGTTTTTT
CASSLGGPAGELFF
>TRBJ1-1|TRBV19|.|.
TGTGCCAGTAGCCTCCGCCCCGGGACGGGGGACACTGAAGCTTTCTTT
CASSLRPGTGDTEAFF
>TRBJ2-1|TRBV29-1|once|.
TGCAGCGTTGGGGTGCAGGTCTCCTACAATGAGCAGTTCTTC
CSVGVQVSYNEQFF
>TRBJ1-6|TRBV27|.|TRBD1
TGTGCCAGCAGCGGACAGGGTGGAAATTCACCCCTCCACTTT
CASSGQGGNSPLHF
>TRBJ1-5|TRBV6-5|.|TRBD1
TGTGCCAGCACGGGGACAGGAAATCAGCCCCAGCATTTT
CASTGTGNQPQHF
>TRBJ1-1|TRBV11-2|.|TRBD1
TGTGCCAGCAGCTTAGAGGGCAGGGGGCATACTGAAGCTTTCTTT
CASSLEGRGHTEAFF
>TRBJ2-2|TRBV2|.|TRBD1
TGTGCCAGCAGCCCGGGACAGGGTAACACCGGGGAGCTGTTTTTT
CASSPGQGNTGELFF
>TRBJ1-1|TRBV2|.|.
TGTGCCAGCAGTTCCCAGGAAAACACTGAAGCTTTCTTT
CASSSQENTEAFF
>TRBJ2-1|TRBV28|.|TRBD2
TGTGCCAGCAGTTTGGAGGGGTGGCTAGCGGGGGGCGTAAGCTCCTACAATGAGCAGTTCTTC
CASSLEGWLAGGVSSYNEQFF
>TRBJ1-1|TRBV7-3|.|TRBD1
TGTGCCAGCAGCCTCCAGGGGGCGGAGAACACTGAAGCTTTCTTT
CASSLQGAENTEAFF
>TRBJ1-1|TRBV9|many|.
TGTGCCAGCAACCTAGATGGGGCCGGGACTGAAGCTTTCTTT
CASNLDGAGTEAFF
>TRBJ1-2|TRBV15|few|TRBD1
TGTGCCACCAGCAGAGATGGAACAGGGGCGCAGCGGGGCTACACCTTC
CATSRDGTGAQRGYTF
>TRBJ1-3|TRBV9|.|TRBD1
TGTGCCAGCAGCGTAAGTGGGGACAGGGCTAGACCTCTCTCTGGAAACACCATATATTTT
CASSVSGDRARPLSGNTIYF
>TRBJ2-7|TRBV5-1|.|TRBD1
TGCGCCAGCAGCTTAGACCAGGGGGCCTACGAGCAGTACTTC
CASSLDQGAYEQYF
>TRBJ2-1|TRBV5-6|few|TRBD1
TGTGCCAGCAGCCGACCAGGGGACAGGGGAATTAATGAGCAGTTCTTC
CASSRPGDRGINEQFF
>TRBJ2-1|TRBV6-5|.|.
TGTGCCACACGTTGGGCAGGGGACCCCTACAATGAGCAGTTCTTC
CATRWAGDPYNEQFF
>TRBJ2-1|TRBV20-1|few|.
TGCAGTGCTAGAGGCAGGAATGAGCAGTTCTTC
CSARGRNEQFF
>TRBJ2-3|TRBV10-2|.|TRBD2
TGCGCCAGCTGCCCTAGCGGGGGCCGAGGCACAGATACGCAGTATTTT
CASCPSGGRGTDTQYF
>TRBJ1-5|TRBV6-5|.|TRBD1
TGTGCCAGCAGGACAGGGGGAAATCAGCCCCAGCATTTT
CASRTGGNQPQHF
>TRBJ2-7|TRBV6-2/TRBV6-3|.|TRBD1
TGTGCCAGCCGCCCGACAGGGTCTTCCTACGAGCAGTACTTC
CASRPTGSSYEQYF
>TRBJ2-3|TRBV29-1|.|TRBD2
TGCAGCGTTGAAGACGGGGGGGTTACGCAGTATTTT
CSVEDGGVTQYF
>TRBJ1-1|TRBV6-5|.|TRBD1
TGTGCCAGCGCGACAGGGGGCACTGAAGCTTTCTTT
CASATGGTEAFF
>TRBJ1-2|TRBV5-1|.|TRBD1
TGCGCCAGCAGCTCTTTAGGGACAGTGATCTATGGCTACACCTTC
CASSSLGTVIYGYTF
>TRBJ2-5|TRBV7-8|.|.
TGTGCCAGCAGCTTAGCGTCAGGGAAGCAAGAGACCCAGTACTTC
CASSLASGKQETQYF
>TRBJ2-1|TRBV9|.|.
TGTGCCAGCAGCGTTAACTACAATGAGCAGTTCTTC
CASSVNYNEQFF
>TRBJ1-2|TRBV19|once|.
TGTGCCAGTACCTCCAGCGGGGGTGGGACCACTAACTATGGCTACACCTTC
CASTSSGGGTTNYGYTF
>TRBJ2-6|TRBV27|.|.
TGTGCCAGCAGTTCCAAGAGTGCAGGGGCCAACGTCCTGACTTTC
CASSSKSAGANVLTF
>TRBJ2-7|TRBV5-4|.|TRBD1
TGTGCCAGCAGCCCCCGGACAGGGGACTTTTCCTACGAGCAGTACTTC
CASSPRTGDFSYEQYF
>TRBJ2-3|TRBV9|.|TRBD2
TGTGCCAGCAGCGTAGGGACTAGCGAAAGCACAGATACGCAGTATTTT
CASSVGTSESTDTQYF
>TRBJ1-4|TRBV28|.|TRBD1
TGTGCCAGCAGTGCCCCTGGACAGGGAATTGGGAAACTGTTTTTT
CASSAPGQGIGKLFF
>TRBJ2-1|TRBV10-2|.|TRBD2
TGCGCCAGCCGACTAGCGGGGGGCAATGAGCAGTTCTTC
CASRLAGGNEQFF
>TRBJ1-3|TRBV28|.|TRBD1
TGTGCCAGCGGATCGACAGGGGGAGGCAACACCATATATTTT
CASGSTGGGNTIYF
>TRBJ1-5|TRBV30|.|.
TGTGCCTGGAGGGGCGGGGGGAATCAGCCCCAGCATTTT
CAWRGGGNQPQHF
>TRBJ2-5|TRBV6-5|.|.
TGTGCCAGCACACCCACAGGGCGAGAGACCCAGTACTTC
CASTPTGRETQYF
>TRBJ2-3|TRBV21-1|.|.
TGTGCCAGCTGGGCCGTATTTCCAGATACGCAGTATTTT
CASWAVFPDTQYF
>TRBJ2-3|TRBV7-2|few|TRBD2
TGTGCCAGCAGCTTAGCGTTCGGGGGGGGCACAGATACGCAGTATTTT
CASSLAFGGGTDTQYF
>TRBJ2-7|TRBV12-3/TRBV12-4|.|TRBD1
TGTGCCAGCAGCAACCGGCAGGGGGTTGAGCAGTACTTC
CASSNRQGVEQYF
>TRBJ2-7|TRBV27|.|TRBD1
TGTGCCTCCGGGACAGGGGCCTACGAGCAGTACTTC
CASGTGAYEQYF
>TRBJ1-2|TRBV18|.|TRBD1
TGTGCCAGCTCACCGTCGACAGGGCTTAACTATGGCTACACCTTC
CASSPSTGLNYGYTF
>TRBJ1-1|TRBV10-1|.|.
TGCGCCAGCAGTGCAGACACCGGTGGGACTGAAGCTTTCTTT
CASSADTGGTEAFF
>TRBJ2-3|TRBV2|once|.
TGTGCCAGCAGTTCTATCTCTACCACAGATACGCAGTATTTT
CASSSISTTDTQYF
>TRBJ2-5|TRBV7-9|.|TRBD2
TGTGCCAGCAGCCCCCCGACTAGCGGGGAAGAGACCCAGTACTTC
CASSPPTSGEETQYF